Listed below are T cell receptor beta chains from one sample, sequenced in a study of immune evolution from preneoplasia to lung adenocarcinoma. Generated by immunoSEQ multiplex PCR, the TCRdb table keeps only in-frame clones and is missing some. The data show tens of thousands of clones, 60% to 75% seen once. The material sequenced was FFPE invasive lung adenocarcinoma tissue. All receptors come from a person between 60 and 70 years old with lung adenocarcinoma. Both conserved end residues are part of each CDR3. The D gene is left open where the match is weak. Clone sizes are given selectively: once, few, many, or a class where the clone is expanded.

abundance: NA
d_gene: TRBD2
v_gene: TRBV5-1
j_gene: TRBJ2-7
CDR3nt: TGCGCCAGCAGCCCCGGGACTAGCCCAATCTACGAGCAGTACTTC
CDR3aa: CASSPGTSPIYEQYF

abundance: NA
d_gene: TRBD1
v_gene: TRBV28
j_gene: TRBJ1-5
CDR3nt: TGTGCCAGCGGGCGGGCATTCAGGGGGCAGGGAAATCAGCCCCAGCATTTT
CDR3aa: CASGRAFRGQGNQPQHF

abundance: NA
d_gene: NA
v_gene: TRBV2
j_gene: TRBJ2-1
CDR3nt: TGTGCCAGCAGGCCAGAATTATTTCGAAAGGGTGGGGACCTCTACAATGAGCAGTTCTTC
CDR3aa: CASRPELFRKGGDLYNEQFF

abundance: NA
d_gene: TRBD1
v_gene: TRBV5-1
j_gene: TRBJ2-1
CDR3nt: TGCGCCAGCAGCGATCAGGGGGCTGGGGATGAGCAGTTCTTC
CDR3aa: CASSDQGAGDEQFF

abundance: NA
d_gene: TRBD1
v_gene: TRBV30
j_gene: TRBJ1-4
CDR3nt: TGTGCCTGGAGGCGACAGGGCGCCGAAAAACTGTTTTTT
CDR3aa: CAWRRQGAEKLFF

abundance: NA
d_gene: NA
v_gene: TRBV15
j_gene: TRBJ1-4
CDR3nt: TGTGCCACCAGCAGAGGTCCAACTAATGAAAAACTGTTTTTT
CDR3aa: CATSRGPTNEKLFF

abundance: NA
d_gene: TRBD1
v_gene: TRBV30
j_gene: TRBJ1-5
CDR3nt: TGTGCCTGGAAGGTCAGGACAGGGAGCAATCAGCCCCAGCATTTT
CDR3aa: CAWKVRTGSNQPQHF

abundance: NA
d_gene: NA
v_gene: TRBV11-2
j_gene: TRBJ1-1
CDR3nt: TGTGCCAGCAGCTTAGACCGGGGGAAGGATGAAGCTTTCTTT
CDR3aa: CASSLDRGKDEAFF

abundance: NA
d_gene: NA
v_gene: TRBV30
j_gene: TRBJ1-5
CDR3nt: TGTGCCTGGAGTGTCGGTAGGATCAATCAGCCCCAGCATTTT
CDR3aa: CAWSVGRINQPQHF

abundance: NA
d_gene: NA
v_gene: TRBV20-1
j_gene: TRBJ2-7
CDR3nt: TGCAGTGTAGGCAGGGCTTACGAGCAGTACTTC
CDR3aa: CSVGRAYEQYF

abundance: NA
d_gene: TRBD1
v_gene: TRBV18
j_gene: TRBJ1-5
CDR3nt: TGTGCCAGCTCACCCCGGACAGGGGGCAATCAGCCCCAGCATTTT
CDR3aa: CASSPRTGGNQPQHF

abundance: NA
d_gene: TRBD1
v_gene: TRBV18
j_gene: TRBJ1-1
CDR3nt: TGTGCCAGCTCACCCACCGGGACAGGGTTCACTGAAGCTTTCTTT
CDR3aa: CASSPTGTGFTEAFF

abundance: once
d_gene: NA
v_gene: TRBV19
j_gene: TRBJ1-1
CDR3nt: TGTGCCAGTAGTATAGATCGGGCAGGGGCAGCGGCTTTCTTT
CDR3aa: CASSIDRAGAAAFF

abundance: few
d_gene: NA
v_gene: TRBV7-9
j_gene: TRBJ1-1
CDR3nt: TGTGCCAGCAGCCGGACAGCTGAAGCTTTCTTT
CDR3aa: CASSRTAEAFF

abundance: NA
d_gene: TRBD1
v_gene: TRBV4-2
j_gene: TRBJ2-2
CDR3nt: TGTGCCAGCAGCCCCGGGACAGGGGACACCGGGGAGCTGTTTTTT
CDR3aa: CASSPGTGDTGELFF

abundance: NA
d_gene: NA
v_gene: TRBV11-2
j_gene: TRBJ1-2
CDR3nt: TGTGCCAGCAGCTCACCGAACTATGGCTACACCTTC
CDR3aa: CASSSPNYGYTF

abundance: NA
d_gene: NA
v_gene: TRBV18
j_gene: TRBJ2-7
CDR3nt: TGTGCCAGCTCACCCTTGGGGGGTTTCTACGAGCAGTACTTC
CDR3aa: CASSPLGGFYEQYF

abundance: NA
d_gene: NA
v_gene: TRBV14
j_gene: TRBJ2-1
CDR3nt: TGTGCCAGCAGCCAAGTTCGTAGCGCGAACAATGAGCAGTTCTTC
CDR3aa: CASSQVRSANNEQFF

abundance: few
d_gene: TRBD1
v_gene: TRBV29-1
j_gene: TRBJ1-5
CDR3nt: TGCAGCGCCATAACAGGGGGCGGTCAGCCCCAGCATTTT
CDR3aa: CSAITGGGQPQHF

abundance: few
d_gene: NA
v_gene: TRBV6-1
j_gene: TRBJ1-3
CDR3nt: TGTGCCAGCAGTGGACAGGTTAGAGGAAACACCATATATTTT
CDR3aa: CASSGQVRGNTIYF

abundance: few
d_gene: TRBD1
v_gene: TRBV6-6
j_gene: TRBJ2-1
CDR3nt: TGTGCCAGCAGCTCCGGGACAGGGGCATATGAGCAGTTCTTC
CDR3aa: CASSSGTGAYEQFF

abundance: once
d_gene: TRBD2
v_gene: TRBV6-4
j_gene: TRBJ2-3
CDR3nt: TGTGCCAGTAAGACTAGCGGGAGGGCCCCCTTCTCAGATACGCAGTATTTT
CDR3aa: CASKTSGRAPFSDTQYF

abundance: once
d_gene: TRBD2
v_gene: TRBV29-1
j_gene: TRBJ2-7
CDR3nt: TGCAGCATCGATGTAGCGGGAGAAGAGCAGTACTTC
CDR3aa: CSIDVAGEEQYF

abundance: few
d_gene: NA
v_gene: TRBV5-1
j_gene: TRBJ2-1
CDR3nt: TGCGCCAGCAGCCCTTGGACTGAGTTCCCTTTCAATGAGCAGTTCTTC
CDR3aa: CASSPWTEFPFNEQFF

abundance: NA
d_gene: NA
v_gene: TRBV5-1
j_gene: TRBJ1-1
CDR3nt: TGCGCCAGCAGCTTACTACAGGGGAACACTGAAGCTTTCTTT
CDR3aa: CASSLLQGNTEAFF

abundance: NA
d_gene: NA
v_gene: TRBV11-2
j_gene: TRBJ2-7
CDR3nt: TGTGCCAGCAGCTTCGCTGGGTACGAATACTACGAGCAGTACTTC
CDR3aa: CASSFAGYEYYEQYF

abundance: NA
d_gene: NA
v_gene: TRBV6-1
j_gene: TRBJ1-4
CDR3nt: TGTGCCAGTACCGCTTACGAAAAACTGTTTTTT
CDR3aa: CASTAYEKLFF

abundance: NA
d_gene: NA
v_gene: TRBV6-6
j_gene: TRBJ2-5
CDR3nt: TGTGCCAGCACCGCAACCGCGGAGACCCAGTACTTC
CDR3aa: CASTATAETQYF

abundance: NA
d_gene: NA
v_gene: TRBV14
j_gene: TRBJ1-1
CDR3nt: TGTGCCAGCAGCCGTCACTGGGAGCTGAACACTGAAGCTTTCTTT
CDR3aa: CASSRHWELNTEAFF

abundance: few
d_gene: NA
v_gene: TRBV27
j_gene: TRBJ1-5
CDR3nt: TGTGCCAGCAGTCTTATACAGGGGCCCCAGCATTTT
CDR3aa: CASSLIQGPQHF

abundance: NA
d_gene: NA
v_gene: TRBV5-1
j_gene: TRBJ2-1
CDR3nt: TGCGCCAGCACCGCTGGATTCTCCTACAATGAGCAGTTCTTC
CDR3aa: CASTAGFSYNEQFF

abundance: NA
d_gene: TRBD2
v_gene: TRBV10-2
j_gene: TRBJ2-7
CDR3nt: TGCGCCTCTAGGCCCGGGACTAGCGGCGAGCAGTACTTC
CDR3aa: CASRPGTSGEQYF

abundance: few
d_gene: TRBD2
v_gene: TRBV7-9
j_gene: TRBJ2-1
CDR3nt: TGTGCCAGCAGCCTTCTAGCGGGAGGGCCGGGTGAGCAGTTCTTC
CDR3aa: CASSLLAGGPGEQFF

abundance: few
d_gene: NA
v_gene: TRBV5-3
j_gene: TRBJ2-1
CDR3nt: TGTGCCAGAAGCTTGACTCGCAGTCCAGACAATGAGCAGTTCTTC
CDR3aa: CARSLTRSPDNEQFF

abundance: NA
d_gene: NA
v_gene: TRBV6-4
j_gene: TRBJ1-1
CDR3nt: TGTGCCAGCAGACTCGAAGGGGGTTCGGGTGAAGCTTTCTTT
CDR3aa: CASRLEGGSGEAFF

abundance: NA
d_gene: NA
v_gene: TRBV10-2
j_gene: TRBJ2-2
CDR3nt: TGCGCCAGCAGACCTAGCGGAGGGGGCACCGGGGAGCTGTTTTTT
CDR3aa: CASRPSGGGTGELFF

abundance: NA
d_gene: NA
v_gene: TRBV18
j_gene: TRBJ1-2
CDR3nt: TGTGCCAGCTCACCTCGGACGGACTCCAACTATGGCTACACCTTC
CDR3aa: CASSPRTDSNYGYTF

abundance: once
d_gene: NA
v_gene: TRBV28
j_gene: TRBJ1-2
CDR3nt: TGTGCCAGCAGGATATCCGGGACGGCTTATGGCTACACCTTC
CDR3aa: CASRISGTAYGYTF

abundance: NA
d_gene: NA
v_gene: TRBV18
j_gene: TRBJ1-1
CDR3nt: TGTGCCAGCTCACCTGGACCGGCGAACCTGAACACTGAAGCTTTCTTT
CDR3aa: CASSPGPANLNTEAFF

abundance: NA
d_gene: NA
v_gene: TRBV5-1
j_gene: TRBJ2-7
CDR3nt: TGCGCCAGCAGCACTACAGGGACTTACGAGCAGTACTTC
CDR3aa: CASSTTGTYEQYF

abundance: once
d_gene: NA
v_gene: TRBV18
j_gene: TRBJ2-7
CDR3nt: TGTGCCAGCTCACCAAGGGGAGAACCTTACGAGCAGTACTTC
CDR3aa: CASSPRGEPYEQYF

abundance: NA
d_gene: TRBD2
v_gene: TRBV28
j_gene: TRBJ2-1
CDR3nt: TGTGCCAGCAAAACCGGGACTAGCGGCTACAATGAGCAGTTCTTC
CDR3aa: CASKTGTSGYNEQFF

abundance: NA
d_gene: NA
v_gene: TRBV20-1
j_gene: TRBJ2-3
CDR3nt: TGCAGTGCTAGAGATCTGGGCCCAGAGTATTTT
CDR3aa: CSARDLGPEYF

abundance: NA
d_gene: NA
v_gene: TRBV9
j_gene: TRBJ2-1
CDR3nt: TGTGCCAGCAGCAAGTGGGGGGAATACAATGAGCAGTTCTTC
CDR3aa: CASSKWGEYNEQFF

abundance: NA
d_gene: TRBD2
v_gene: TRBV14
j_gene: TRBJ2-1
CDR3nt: TGTGCCAGCACCCCCCTAGCGGAACCCTACAATGAGCAGTTCTTC
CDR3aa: CASTPLAEPYNEQFF

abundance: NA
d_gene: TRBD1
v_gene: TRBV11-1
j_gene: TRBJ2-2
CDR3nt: TGTGCCAGCAGCTCGCCTCAGGGGGCCCGTACCGGGGAGCTGTTTTTT
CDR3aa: CASSSPQGARTGELFF

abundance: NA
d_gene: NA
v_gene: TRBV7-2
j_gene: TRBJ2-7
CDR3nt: TGTGCCAGCAGCTTAGCTGGACCGTCTTCCGAGCAGTACTTC
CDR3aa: CASSLAGPSSEQYF

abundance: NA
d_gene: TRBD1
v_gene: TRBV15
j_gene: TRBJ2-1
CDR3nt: TGTGCCACCAGCAGAGAACTGGACAGGTATACCAATGAGCAGTTCTTC
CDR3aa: CATSRELDRYTNEQFF

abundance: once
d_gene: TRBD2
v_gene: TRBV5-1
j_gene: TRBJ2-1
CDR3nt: TGCGCCAGCCGGGGGACTAGTCTTTACAATGAGCAGTTCTTC
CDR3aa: CASRGTSLYNEQFF

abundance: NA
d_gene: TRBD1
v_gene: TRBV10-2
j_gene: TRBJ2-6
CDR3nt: TGCGCCAGCAGACCGGGACAGGGCTACTCACCCAGCTCTGGGGCCAACGTCCTGACTTTC
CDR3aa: CASRPGQGYSPSSGANVLTF

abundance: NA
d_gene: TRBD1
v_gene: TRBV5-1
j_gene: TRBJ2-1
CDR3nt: TGCGCCAGCAAAGGGACAGGGCCTTACAATGAGCAGTTCTTC
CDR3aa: CASKGTGPYNEQFF

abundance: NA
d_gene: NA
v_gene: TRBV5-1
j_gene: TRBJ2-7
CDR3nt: TGCGCCAGCAGCTTAGGCTCACCTCAGGAGCAGTACTTC
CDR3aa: CASSLGSPQEQYF

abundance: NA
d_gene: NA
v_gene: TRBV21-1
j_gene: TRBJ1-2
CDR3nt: TGTGCCAGCAGCAAAGACAGGGCTCAGGGGCCACCTAACTATGGCTACACCTTC
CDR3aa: CASSKDRAQGPPNYGYTF